This T cell receptor beta chain was sequenced in a study of cytomegalovirus exposure and HLA in healthy donors. Study details: The study's early data release held approximately 91 million unique TCRs from HLA-typed donors.

Germline V CDR1 and CDR2: SGHVS, FNYEAQ. The CDR3 consists of 16 residues. V gave up 0 bases and J gave up 2 bases; unmatched junction bases: 4. In regard to this clone: Antigen: not known.

Broader study findings: According to reports, the classifier identified cytomegalovirus status with high specificity and sensitivity.

Vbeta (60) and Jbeta (13) primers were used in the PCR. Profiling relied on immunoSEQ multiplex PCR, and the TCRdb table lists in-frame clones only, not all of them. The sample lists roughly 120,000 clones, 74% occurring once. Sequenced input: PBMCs. This chain uses TRBV7-6 with TRBJ2-3; TRBD2 matches at 8 bases. The receptor's source is a woman aged 45 to 65 in good health and CMV-seropositive. The chain's CDR3 is CASSLAPGGVTDTQYF. The CDR3 DNA reads TGTGCCAGCAGCTTAGCGCCCGGGGGGGTCACAGATACGCAGTATTTT.